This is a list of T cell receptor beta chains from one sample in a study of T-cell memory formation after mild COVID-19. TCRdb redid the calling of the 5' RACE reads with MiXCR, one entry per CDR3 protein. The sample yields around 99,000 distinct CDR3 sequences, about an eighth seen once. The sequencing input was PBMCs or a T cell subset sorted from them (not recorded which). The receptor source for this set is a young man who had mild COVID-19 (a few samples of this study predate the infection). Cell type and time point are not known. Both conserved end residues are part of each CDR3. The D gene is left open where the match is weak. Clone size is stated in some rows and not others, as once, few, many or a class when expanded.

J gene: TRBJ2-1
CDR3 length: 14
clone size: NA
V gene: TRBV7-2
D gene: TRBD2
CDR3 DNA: TGTGCCAGCAGCTTAGAAGCGGGGGGGGATGAGCAGTTCTTC
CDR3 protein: CASSLEAGGDEQFF

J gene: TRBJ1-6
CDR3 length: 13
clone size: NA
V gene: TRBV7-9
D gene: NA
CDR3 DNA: TGTGCCAGCAGCTCTCCAAATAATTCACCCCTCCACTTT
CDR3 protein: CASSSPNNSPLHF

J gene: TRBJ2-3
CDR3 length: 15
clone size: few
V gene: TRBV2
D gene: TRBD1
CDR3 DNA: TGTGCCAACCCGCCAGACAGGGGAAAATCAGATACGCAGTATTTT
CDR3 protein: CANPPDRGKSDTQYF

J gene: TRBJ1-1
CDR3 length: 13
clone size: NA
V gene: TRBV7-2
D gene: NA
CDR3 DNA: TGTGCCAGCAGCTGGTACACGAACACTGAAGCTTTCTTT
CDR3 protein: CASSWYTNTEAFF

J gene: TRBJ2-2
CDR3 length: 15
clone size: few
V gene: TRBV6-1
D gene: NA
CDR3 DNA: TGTGCCAGCAGTGAAATTCAGGGTGGGACCGGGGAGCTGTTTTTT
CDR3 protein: CASSEIQGGTGELFF

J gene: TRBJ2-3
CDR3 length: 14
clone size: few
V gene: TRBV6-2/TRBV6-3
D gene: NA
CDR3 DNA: TGTGCCAGCAGCCGACCTGGGGGAGCTGATACGCAGTATTTT
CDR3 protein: CASSRPGGADTQYF

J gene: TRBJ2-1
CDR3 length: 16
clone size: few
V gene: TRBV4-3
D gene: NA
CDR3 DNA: TGCGCCAGCAGCCAAGATGGTCTAGCAGTCTACAATGAGCAGTTCTTC
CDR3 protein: CASSQDGLAVYNEQFF

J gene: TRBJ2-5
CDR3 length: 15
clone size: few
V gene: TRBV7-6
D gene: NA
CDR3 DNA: TGTGCCAGCAGCTGGGTGGGGGGCAGGCCGGAGACCCAGTACTTC
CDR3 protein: CASSWVGGRPETQYF

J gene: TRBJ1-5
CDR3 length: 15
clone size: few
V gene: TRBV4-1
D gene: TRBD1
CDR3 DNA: TGCGCCAGCAGCCCGGGACAGAGTAGCAATCAGCCCCAGCATTTT
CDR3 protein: CASSPGQSSNQPQHF

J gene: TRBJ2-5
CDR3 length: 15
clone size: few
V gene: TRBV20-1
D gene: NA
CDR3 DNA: TGCAGTGCTAAGAGTAGTGCGGTGCCCCAAGAGACCCAGTACTTC
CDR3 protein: CSAKSSAVPQETQYF

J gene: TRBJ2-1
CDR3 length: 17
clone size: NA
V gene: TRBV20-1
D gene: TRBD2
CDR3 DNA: TGCAGTGCTAGATCTCCTCCGGGGGGGCAGACCGTTAATGAGCAGTTCTTC
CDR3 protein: CSARSPPGGQTVNEQFF

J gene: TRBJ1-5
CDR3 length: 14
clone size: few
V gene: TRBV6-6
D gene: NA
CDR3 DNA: TGTGCCAGCAGTGAGGGGCCCAGCAATCAGCCCCAGCATTTT
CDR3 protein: CASSEGPSNQPQHF

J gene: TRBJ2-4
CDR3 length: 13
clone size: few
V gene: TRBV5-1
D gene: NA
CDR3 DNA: TGCGCCAGCAGCTTGGGGCCAGAAAACATTCAGTACTTC
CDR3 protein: CASSLGPENIQYF

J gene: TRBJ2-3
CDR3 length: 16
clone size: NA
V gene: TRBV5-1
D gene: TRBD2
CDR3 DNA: TGCGCCAGCAGCTTGGGGACTAGCGGATACACAGATACGCAGTATTTT
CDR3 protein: CASSLGTSGYTDTQYF

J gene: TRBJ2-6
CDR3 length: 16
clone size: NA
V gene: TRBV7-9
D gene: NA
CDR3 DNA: TGTGCCAGCAGCCCCACCAGTTTCCCCGGGGCCAACGTCCTGACTTTC
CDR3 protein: CASSPTSFPGANVLTF

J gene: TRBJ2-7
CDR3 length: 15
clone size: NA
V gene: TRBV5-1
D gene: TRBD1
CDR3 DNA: TGCGCCAGCAGCTCCGCCGGGACAGTATTCTACGAGCAGTACTTC
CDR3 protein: CASSSAGTVFYEQYF

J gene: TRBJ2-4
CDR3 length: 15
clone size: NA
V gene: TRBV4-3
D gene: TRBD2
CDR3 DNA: TGCGCCAGCAGCCAGGGACTAGGGGGGGAAAACATTCAGTACTTC
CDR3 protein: CASSQGLGGENIQYF

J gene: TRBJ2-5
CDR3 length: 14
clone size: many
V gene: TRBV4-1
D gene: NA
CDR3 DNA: TGCGCCAGCAGCCTTTGGGACTACCAAGAGACCCAGTACTTC
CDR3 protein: CASSLWDYQETQYF

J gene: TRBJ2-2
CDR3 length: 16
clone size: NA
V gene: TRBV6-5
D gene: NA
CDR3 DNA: TGTGCCAGCAGTTACTCGAGTCCCCCTTTAGACGGGGAGCTGTTTTTT
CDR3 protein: CASSYSSPPLDGELFF

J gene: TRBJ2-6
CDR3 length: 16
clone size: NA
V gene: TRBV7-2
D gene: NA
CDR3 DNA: TGTGCCAGCAGCTTAGTTCCTTTGGCTGGGGCCAACGTCCTGACTTTC
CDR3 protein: CASSLVPLAGANVLTF

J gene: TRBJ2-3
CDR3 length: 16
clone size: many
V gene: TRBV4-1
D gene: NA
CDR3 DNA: TGCGCCAGCAGCCAAGGCAGCACTAGCCGCCGAAATACGCAGTATTTT
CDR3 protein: CASSQGSTSRRNTQYF

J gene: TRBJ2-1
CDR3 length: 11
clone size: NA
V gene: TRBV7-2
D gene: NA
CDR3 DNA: TGTGCCAGCAGCCTCCTCAATGAGCAGTTCTTC
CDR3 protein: CASSLLNEQFF

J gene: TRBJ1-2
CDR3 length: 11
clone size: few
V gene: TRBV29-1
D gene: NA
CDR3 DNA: TGCAGCGGACTTATGGGGAATGGCTACACCTTC
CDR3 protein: CSGLMGNGYTF

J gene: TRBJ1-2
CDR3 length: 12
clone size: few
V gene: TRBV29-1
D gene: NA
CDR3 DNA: TGCAGCGTTGAAGCCACAGCCTATGGCTACACCTTC
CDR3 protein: CSVEATAYGYTF

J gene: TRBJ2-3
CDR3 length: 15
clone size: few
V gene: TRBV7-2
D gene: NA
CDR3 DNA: TGTGCCAGATACGGGGGAACCCTTAGCACAGATACGCAGTATTTT
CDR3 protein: CARYGGTLSTDTQYF

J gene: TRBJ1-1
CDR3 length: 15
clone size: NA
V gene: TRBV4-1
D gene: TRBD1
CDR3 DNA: TGCGCCAGCAGCCAAGGGCGGTCAGGGGGCACTGAAGCTTTCTTT
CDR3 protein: CASSQGRSGGTEAFF

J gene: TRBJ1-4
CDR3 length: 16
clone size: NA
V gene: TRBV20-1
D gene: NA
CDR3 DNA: TGCAGTGCTACTACCGGACGATGGCGCACTAATGAAAAACTGTTTTTT
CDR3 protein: CSATTGRWRTNEKLFF